This paragraph covers one TCR beta chain sequence. The antigen is undetermined. This sample was taken from a study of CD8+ T cells in alopecia areata. About the study: Dosing spanned 6 to 18 months on tofacitinib, then 6 months off drug. Regarding the study as a whole: During tofacitinib treatment, many expanded lesional clones remained in scalp and blood.

RNA was extracted and reverse transcribed into cDNA as the sequencing template. Profiling relied on immunoSEQ multiplex PCR, and the TCRdb table lists in-frame clones only, not all of them. The sample lists under 350,000 clones, 55% to 70% occurring once. As to treatment: oral pan-JAK inhibitor, 5-10 mg twice daily. Peripheral blood and lesional scalp punch biopsies came from alopecia areata patients. CDR3 length: 15 amino acids. Germline-derived CDR1 and CDR2 are SGHTA and FQGNSA. This specimen was CD4+ T cells sorted from blood, taken at week 24, from a patient treated with tofacitinib. The origin of this receptor is a human donor with alopecia areata. The genes are TRBV7-2 and TRBJ2-6, with D maybe TRBD1 (6 bases). As DNA, the CDR3 is TGTGCTGCCCCCGGCAGGGGAGCTGGGGCCAACGTCCTGACTTTC. Amino acid sequence: CAAPGRGAGANVLTF.